This entry lists 32 T cell receptor beta chains sequenced from one sample in a study of Graves' ophthalmopathy and Graves' hyperthyroidism. RNA transcripts served as template for amplifying TCR beta CDR3 sequences. In the first round, RT-PCR was carried out with HTBI primers, and a multiplex PCR formed the second round. TCRdb fed the multiplex PCR reads into MiXCR, producing one record per CDR3 protein. The table has about 410,000 distinct CDR3 sequences, about 16% seen once; the top ten hold about 1.4%. The sample comprised peripheral blood. These receptors came from a woman aged 18-30 years with Graves' ophthalmopathy.

This clonotype has ten or more counts. The chain has TRBV18 and TRBJ2-7; the D call may be TRBD1 or TRBD2 (6 bases each). Trimming took 2 bases from V and 6 from J, leaving 8 bases between them. Germline CDR1 and CDR2: KGHSH and LQKENI. The CDR3 loop spans 12 amino acids. CDR3 region: CASSPGGREQYF. The DNA of the CDR3 is TGTGCCAGCTCACCAGGGGGGCGCGAGCAGTACTTC.

This clonotype was observed a handful of times. The rearrangement uses TRBV28 and TRBJ2-7; TRBD1 agrees at 9 bases. Trimming removed 5 bases from V and 3 bases from J; junction bases left unmatched: 8. Germline V lookup: CDR1 MDHEN, CDR2 SYDVKM. The CDR3 totals 15 residues. Written as DNA, the CDR3 is TGTGCCAGCAGTGCATCCGGGACAGGGTACTACGAGCAGTACTTC. Amino acid sequence: CASSASGTGYYEQYF.

V usage is TRBV28 and J usage is TRBJ1-1; D call uncertain. Germline V gene lookup returns CDR1 MDHEN and CDR2 SYDVKM. Trimming stripped 6 bases from V and 7 bases from J, with 12 bases between. This CDR3 contains 12 residues. The CDR3 sequence: CASSPPHVEAFF. CDR3 in DNA: TGTGCCAGCAGCCCCCCCCACGTTGAAGCTTTCTTT.

The sample holds many counts of this clonotype. The chain carries TRBV7-3 and TRBJ1-1; 8 nucleotides agree with TRBD1. V was clipped by 2 bases and J by 6 bases; unmatched bases: 8. The CDR3 totals 15 residues. Germline V gene lookup returns CDR1 SGHTA and CDR2 FQGTGA. CDR3 bases: TGTGCCAGCAGCTTATCAGGGACAGGCGGCGCTGAAGCTTTCTTT. Translating gives CASSLSGTGGAEAFF.

This clonotype was counted at least ten times. The chain carries TRBV11-2 and TRBJ2-7, with a weak D call TRBD1 (5 bases). There are 15 residues in the CDR3. The V and J ends lost 1 base and 2 bases respectively, with 12 bases between them. Germline values: CDR1 SGHAT, CDR2 FQNNGV. CDR3 coding DNA: TGTGCCAGCAGCTTAGGTACAGGCGTGGCCTACGAGCAGTACTTC. Translated: CASSLGTGVAYEQYF. The full variable domain, with the rest looked up from reference TRBV11-2 and TRBJ2-7, is EAGVAQSPRYKIIEKRQSVAFWCNPISGHATLYWYQQILGQGPKLLIQFQNNGVVDDSQLPKDRFSAERLKGVDSTLKIQPAKLEDSAVYLCASSLGTGVAYEQYFGPGTRLTVT.

This clonotype was observed at least ten times. The V call is TRBV9, the J call TRBJ2-5; TRBD2 is a possible D gene (5 bases). V gave up 0 bases and J gave up 2 bases, with 8 bases separating them. The CDR3 spans 14 residues. Germline values: CDR1 SGDLS, CDR2 YYNGEE. For the CDR3, the DNA is TGTGCCAGCAGCGTAGGAGGGATACAAGAGACCCAGTACTTC. Amino acid sequence: CASSVGGIQETQYF.

This clonotype was found many times. The genes are TRBV7-8 and TRBJ2-2; 8 nucleotides match TRBD2. The CDR3 extends over 15 amino acids. Germline V lookup: CDR1 SGHVS, CDR2 FQNEAQ. J was trimmed by 7 bases and V by 5 bases; bases with no gene match: 9. The CDR3 protein is CASSDRGGLGGELFF. The CDR3 DNA reads TGTGCCAGCAGCGACCGGGGGGGGCTCGGCGGGGAGCTGTTTTTT. Looking up the rest from reference TRBV7-8 and TRBJ2-2 gives the full variable domain: GAGVSQSPRYKVAKRGQDVALRCDPISGHVSLFWYQQALGQGPEFLTYFQNEAQLDKSGLPSDRFFAERPEGSVSTLKIQRTQQEDSAVYLCASSDRGGLGGELFFGEGSRLTVL.

This clonotype was observed many times. V is TRBV6-5 and J is TRBJ2-7; 10 bases line up with TRBD2. The length of the CDR3 is 15 residues. Germline CDR1 and CDR2: MNHEY and SVGAGI. After removal of 2 bases from V and 4 bases from J, the junction contained 5 bases not matched to a gene. The CDR3 loop is CASSYAGLAQYEQYF. CDR3 DNA sequence: TGTGCCAGCAGTTACGCGGGACTAGCGCAATACGAGCAGTACTTC.

The V and J genes are TRBV6-2 or TRBV6-3 and TRBJ2-7, with 7 bases matching TRBD2. V lost 2 bases to trimming and J lost 7 bases; unmatched junction nucleotides: 11. The V gene's germline CDR1 is MNHEY and CDR2 SVGEGT. The CDR3 runs to 15 residues. The CDR3 loop reads CASSYLLAGAGEQYF. The CDR3 DNA reads TGTGCCAGCAGTTACCTTCTCGCGGGAGCGGGAGAGCAGTACTTC.

The table lists this clonotype with many counts. V gene TRBV28 combines with J gene TRBJ1-1; the D gene is possibly TRBD1 (5 bases). V lost 3 bases to trimming and J lost 1 base, with 12 bases between them. Per germline, CDR1 MDHEN and CDR2 SYDVKM. CDR3 length: 15 residues. The CDR3 sequence is CASSFVGGGNTEAFF. The CDR3, as DNA: TGTGCCAGCAGTTTTGTTGGGGGTGGGAACACTGAAGCTTTCTTT. Drawing the rest from reference TRBV28 and TRBJ1-1, the complete variable domain is DVKVTQSSRYLVKRTGEKVFLECVQDMDHENMFWYRQDPGLGLRLIYFSYDVKMKEKGDIPEGYSVSREKKERFSLILESASTNQTSMYLCASSFVGGGNTEAFFGQGTRLTVV.

At least ten counts were recorded for this clonotype. The chain joins TRBV5-1 to TRBJ1-1; D might be TRBD1 (5 bases). CDR1 and CDR2 from the germline V gene are SGHRS and YFSETQ. The CDR3 contains 13 residues. V was shortened by 5 bases and J by 4 bases, with 12 bases between the two germline ends. CDR3 in DNA: TGCGCCAGCAGAAGGGACCTGGGCACTGAAGCTTTCTTT. Protein sequence: CASRRDLGTEAFF.

In this sample, this clonotype turned up many times. V and J are TRBV5-1 and TRBJ1-1, with a tentative D call TRBD1 (5 bases). Germline V CDR1 and CDR2: SGHRS, YFSETQ. CDR3 length: 13 residues. Trimming took off 2 bases at V and 6 bases at J, with 11 bases between the two ends. The CDR3 loop reads CASSFGQGAEAFF. CDR3 nucleotides: TGCGCCAGCAGCTTCGGGCAGGGTGCTGAAGCTTTCTTT.

Ten or more counts support this clonotype. The gene calls are TRBV11-2 and TRBJ2-7; the match to TRBD1 covers 8 bases. Germline loops: CDR1 SGHAT, CDR2 FQNNGV. Trimming took 4 bases from V and 4 from J; bases not matched to a gene: 6. This CDR3 has 14 residues. The CDR3 DNA is TGTGCCAGCAGCTCATCGACAGGGGCGTACGAGCAGTACTTC. Amino acid sequence: CASSSSTGAYEQYF. Together with reference TRBV11-2 and TRBJ2-7, the CDR3 gives the full variable domain: EAGVAQSPRYKIIEKRQSVAFWCNPISGHATLYWYQQILGQGPKLLIQFQNNGVVDDSQLPKDRFSAERLKGVDSTLKIQPAKLEDSAVYLCASSSSTGAYEQYFGPGTRLTVT.

This clonotype was seen many times. The chain carries TRBV7-3 and TRBJ1-2; D gene ambiguous. Germline-derived CDR1 and CDR2 are SGHTA and FQGTGA. Trimming took 3 bases from V and 2 from J, leaving 7 bases between them. The CDR3 totals 13 residues. CDR3 bases: TGTGCCAGCAGCTTCGGGGTGAACTATGGCTACACCTTC. It specifies CASSFGVNYGYTF.

The chain carries TRBV12-3 or TRBV12-4 and TRBJ2-2, with 10 bases aligning to TRBD2. Germline trimming cut 7 bases from V and 0 bases from J; bases unmatched to any gene: 2. The length of the CDR3 is 15 residues. Here the CDR3 reads CASNGLAANTGELFF. The CDR3 nucleotides are TGTGCCAGCAACGGACTAGCGGCGAACACCGGGGAGCTGTTTTTT.

This clonotype was seen only a few times. The chain combines TRBV18 with TRBJ1-3; the D is unclear. The CDR3 has 16 amino acids. V lost 3 bases and J lost 0, with 12 bases in between. Germline CDR1 reads KGHSH; CDR2 reads LQKENI. The CDR3 protein is CASSPTSGVSGNTIYF. The CDR3 DNA sequence: TGTGCCAGCTCACCGACTAGCGGGGTCTCTGGAAACACCATATATTTT.

At least ten counts were recorded for this clonotype. This chain joins TRBV6-2 or TRBV6-3 and TRBJ2-2; the match to TRBD2 covers 9 bases. The CDR3 has 18 residues. CDR1 is MNHEY and CDR2 is SVGEGT in the germline V gene. V was clipped by 3 bases and J by 7 bases; unmatched bases: 15. The CDR3 DNA follows: TGTGCCAGCAGTTATTGGACGGTCTTAGCGGGAGAGGTCGGGGAGCTGTTTTTT. The encoded protein is CASSYWTVLAGEVGELFF.

This clonotype showed up just a few times. V gene TRBV19 combines with J gene TRBJ1-6; 7 bases map to TRBD1. Germline assignment: CDR1 LNHDA and CDR2 SQIVND (reference sequence). This CDR3 has 14 residues. The J segment lost 5 bases and the V segment lost 6 bases, leaving 4 bases of the junction unmatched. CDR3 residues: CASSTGADNSPLHF. CDR3 DNA sequence: TGTGCCAGTAGCACAGGGGCGGATAATTCACCCCTCCACTTT.

This clonotype was observed at least ten times. The chain is built from TRBV28 and TRBJ1-5, with 9 positions matching TRBD1. Germline V gene sequence: CDR1 MDHEN, CDR2 SYDVKM. J gave up 3 bases and V 6 bases, and 12 bases lay outside the gene matches. This CDR3 comprises 17 residues. The CDR3 DNA follows: TGTGCCAGCAGCCACCATACCGGGACAGGGTTCAATCAGCCCCAGCATTTT. Protein sequence: CASSHHTGTGFNQPQHF. Filled out from reference TRBV28 and TRBJ1-5, the complete variable domain reads DVKVTQSSRYLVKRTGEKVFLECVQDMDHENMFWYRQDPGLGLRLIYFSYDVKMKEKGDIPEGYSVSREKKERFSLILESASTNQTSMYLCASSHHTGTGFNQPQHFGDGTRLSIL.

Comment on this clonotype: This may come from a read error, since a much larger clone is one base off. The chain recombines TRBV5-1 with TRBJ2-7; D is perhaps TRBD1 (6 bases). Germline CDR1 is SGHRS and CDR2 is YFSETQ. The CDR3 contains 14 residues. V was trimmed by 4 bases and J by 3 bases, leaving 14 bases between them. The CDR3 loop is CASSQPTGFYEQYF. In DNA, the CDR3 is TGCGCCAGCAGCCAACCCACAGGGTTCTACGAGCAGTACTTC. Combining the CDR3 with reference TRBV5-1 and TRBJ2-7 gives the whole variable domain KAGVTQTPRYLIKTRGQQVTLSCSPISGHRSVSWYQQTPGQGLQFLFEYFSETQRNKGNFPGRFSGRQFSNSRSEMNVSTLELGDSALYLCASSQPTGFYEQYFGPGTRLTVT.

This clonotype was picked up many times. The chain joins TRBV10-3 to TRBJ1-6; a weak D match, TRBD1 (6 bases). CDR3 length: 15 amino acids. Between the trimmed V and J ends, which lost 2 bases and 7 bases, there was a span of 12 bases. Looked up from germline, CDR1 is ENHRY and CDR2 is SYGVKD. DNA of the CDR3: TGTGCCATCAGTGAGGAACAGGGAAAGAATTCACCCCTCCACTTT. Its protein product is CAISEEQGKNSPLHF.

This clonotype was found many times. This is likely a read error, given that the CDR3 carries no conserved phenylalanine or tryptophan at its end. J is TRBJ2-7 and V is TRBV6-1; D unclear. Germline lookup yields CDR1 MNHNS and CDR2 SASEGT. This CDR3 is built from 11 residues. The V end was cut by 5 bases, the J end by 3 bases, with 5 bases between. The CDR3 coding sequence is TGTGCCAGCAGTACAAGCTACGAGCAGTACCTC. Amino acids: CASSTSYEQYL.

This clonotype occurred many times. The rearrangement joins TRBV7-2 to TRBJ2-2, with D possibly TRBD1 on 6 matching bases. Trimming removed 5 bases from V and 8 bases from J, with 15 bases in between. CDR1 is SGHTA, CDR2 FQGNSA, per germline. The CDR3 runs 14 residues. CDR3 nucleotide sequence: TGTGCCAGCAGCCCGACTCTACAGGGAGGGGAGCTGTTTTTT. Translated, it gives CASSPTLQGGELFF.

In its sample, this clonotype was seen many times. The germline gene is not matched at one end of the junction; a read error may be the cause. The CDR3 protein is CSAREILSGEQHF. The CDR3 nucleotides read TGCAGTGCTAGAGAGATCCTATCAGGGGAGCAGCACTTC. The rearrangement links TRBV20-1 to TRBJ2-7; the D gene is possibly TRBD1 (6 bases). Germline V gene lookup returns CDR1 DFQATT and CDR2 SNEGSKA (reference sequence). This CDR3 has 13 residues.

Many counts were recorded for this clonotype. The chain combines TRBV19 with TRBJ1-5, with no clear D. The CDR3 length is 13 residues. CDR1 is LNHDA, CDR2 SQIVND, per germline (reference sequence). Between the trimmed V and J ends, which lost 0 bases and 6 bases, there was a span of 6 bases. The CDR3 DNA reads as TGTGCCAGTAGTATAGAGGTTCGTCAGCCCCAGCATTTT. This gives the protein CASSIEVRQPQHF.

This clonotype occurred many times. This rearrangement joins TRBV29-1 to TRBJ2-5; D not certain. Between the trimmed V and J ends, which lost 5 bases and 3 bases, there was a span of 13 bases. From germline, CDR1 is SQVTM and CDR2 ANQGSEA. CDR3 size: 13 residues. DNA of the CDR3: TGCAGCGTTAGTCCAGGTCCGAAAGAGACCCAGTACTTC. Translated: CSVSPGPKETQYF.

The chain combines TRBV2 with TRBJ1-6, with D tentatively TRBD1 (6 bases). The CDR3 is 15 amino acids. Between the trimmed V and J ends, which lost 6 bases and 10 bases, there was a span of 19 bases. CDR1 and CDR2 from the germline V gene are SNHLY and FYNNEI. The CDR3 region is CASREGHGGGSPLHF. For the CDR3, the DNA is TGTGCCAGCAGAGAGGGACACGGTGGGGGATCACCCCTCCACTTT.

The chain uses TRBV5-1 and TRBJ1-5; 7 bases match TRBD1. Looked up from germline, CDR1 is SGHRS and CDR2 is YFSETQ. V trimming: 3 bases; J trimming: 6 bases; junction bases outside the gene matches: 9. The CDR3 contains 15 residues. The CDR3 DNA follows: TGCGCCAGCAGCTCCACAGGGGATTCGGGTCAGCCCCAGCATTTT. It codes for CASSSTGDSGQPQHF.

This clonotype appeared many times. Mismatch with germline at one junction end may stem from a read error. The genes are TRBV6-4 and TRBJ1-5, with D maybe TRBD1 (5 bases). The germline gives CDR1 MRHNA, CDR2 SNTAGT. The CDR3 loop spans 15 amino acids. CDR3 nucleotides: TGCGCCAGCAGTAAAGGGACGGTCAACAGGCAGCCCCAGCATTTT. Protein sequence: CASSKGTVNRQPQHF.

This clonotype was seen at least ten times. This sequence joins TRBV7-2 and TRBJ2-5, with D unresolved. CDR1 is SGHTA and CDR2 is FQGNSA in the germline V gene. The CDR3 sequence is 13 residues long. The V gene lost 5 bases and the J gene lost 3 bases, with 10 bases spanning the gap. For the CDR3, the DNA is TGTGCCAGCAGCCGCGTTGGAGAAGAGACCCAGTACTTC. Its protein is CASSRVGEETQYF. Based on the CDR3 plus reference TRBV7-2 and TRBJ2-5, the full variable domain is GAGVSQSPSNKVTEKGKDVELRCDPISGHTALYWYRQSLGQGLEFLIYFQGNSAPDKSGLPSDRFSAERTGGSVSTLTIQRTQQEDSAVYLCASSRVGEETQYFGPGTRLLVL.

This clonotype occurred many times. The genes are TRBV15 and TRBJ1-5, with 11 positions matching TRBD1. The germline CDR1 and CDR2 sequences are LNHNV and YYDKDF (reference sequence). The CDR3 is 13 amino acids. J was trimmed by 10 bases and V by 6 bases; bases with no gene match: 5. The DNA for the CDR3 is TGTGCCACCAGTGGGACAGGGGGTTTCCCCCAGCATTTT. Translating it yields CATSGTGGFPQHF.

This clonotype was counted at least ten times. The rearrangement links TRBV4-3 to TRBJ2-5, with 9 bases matching TRBD1. J gave up 6 bases and V 0 bases, and 11 bases lay outside the gene matches. In germline, CDR1 is LGHNA, CDR2 YSLEER. The CDR3 sequence is 17 residues long. The CDR3 bases are TGCGCCAGCAGCCAAGAACCCCGACAGGGGGAGTTGAAGACCCAGTACTTC. Its protein is CASSQEPRQGELKTQYF.